The 5 T cell receptor beta chains given below trace back to one sample, sequenced in a study of preoperative IRX-2 immunotherapy in early breast cancer. The repertoire was sequenced with immunoSEQ multiplex PCR; TCRdb's copy has only in-frame clones and lacks some. The sample lists tens of thousands of clones, around 83% occurring once. The sample's treatment: preoperative locoregional IRX-2 cytokine immunotherapy. The sequenced sample was lymph node tissue, obtained from a patient treated with IRX-2 immunotherapy. The source of these receptors is a human donor with breast cancer.

This clone has just one count. CDR3 protein: CAWREQWRAEAFF. For the CDR3, the DNA is TGTGCCTGGAGAGAGCAGTGGCGGGCTGAAGCTTTCTTT. The chain recombines TRBV30 with TRBJ1-1, with D unclear. Germline CDR1 is GTSNPN and CDR2 is SVGIG (reference sequence). The CDR3 is 13 amino acids. V lost 3 bases, J lost 6 bases, and 14 bases lay in between.

The genes are TRBV25-1 and TRBJ1-6, with unresolved D. Trimming removed 1 base at V and 9 bases at J, with 7 bases between. The CDR3 runs to 13 residues. The germline gives CDR1 MGHDK, CDR2 SYGVNS. CDR3 protein: CASSEWVGSPLHF. CDR3 DNA: TGTGCCAGCAGTGAATGGGTCGGTTCACCCCTCCACTTT.

The chain combines TRBV7-1 with TRBJ2-1; D is unresolved. TRBV7-1 counts as an open reading frame of uncertain function. This CDR3 has 13 amino acids. V lost 4 bases, J lost 6 bases, and 10 bases lay in between. The CDR3 here is CASSLYVGNEQFF. The CDR3 bases are TGTGCCAGCAGCTTATACGTCGGCAATGAGCAGTTCTTC.

This chain links TRBV19 with TRBJ2-4, with TRBD1 identical over 9 bases. Germline V gives CDR1 LNHDA, CDR2 SQIVND (reference sequence). The CDR3 length is 17 residues. V was clipped by 7 bases and J by 2 bases; unmatched bases: 12. CDR3 protein: CASKRTGVLGTKNIQYF. CDR3 sequence (DNA): TGTGCCAGTAAGAGGACAGGGGTTCTGGGAACCAAAAACATTCAGTACTTC.

CDR3 in amino acids: CASTPQGWEVWTEAFF. The CDR3 DNA is TGTGCCAGTACCCCACAGGGGTGGGAGGTGTGGACTGAAGCTTTCTTT. The chain combines TRBV19 with TRBJ1-1, with 7 nucleotides matching TRBD1. Unmatched junction bases numbered 16, after V lost 7 bases and J lost 5 bases. The length of the CDR3 is 16 residues. Germline V gene sequence: CDR1 LNHDA, CDR2 SQIVND (reference sequence).